This T cell receptor beta chain comes out of a study of T cell responses to AZD1222 COVID-19 vaccine. General study points: Clonal diversity may have been underestimated in mostly white British donors. The study sampled repertoires only after the peak T cell response.

Data came from immunoSEQ multiplex PCR; TCRdb stores just in-frame clones and leaves some out. The sample holds over 150,000 clones, more than 90% seen once. The CDR3 extends over 13 amino acids. Trimming shortened V by 5 bases and J by 2 bases, and 10 bases separated the two germline ends. Germline V gene sequence: CDR1 SGHAT, CDR2 FQNNGV. With regard to this clone: Its antigen is currently unknown.

The receptor's source is an adult in good health. The sequencing here drew on peripheral blood, taken on day 0 of AZD1222 vaccination. The V gene is TRBV11-2, the J gene TRBJ2-7; the D call may be TRBD1 or TRBD2 (5 bases each). In nucleotides, the CDR3 is TGTGCCAGCAGCCCAGGGAGCACCTACGAGCAGTACTTC. It translates to CASSPGSTYEQYF.